This T cell receptor (beta chain) comes out of a study of shared clonotypes between healthy human individuals. Regarding the study as a whole: Generation probabilities of non-shared clonotypes were lower (relative to those shared by all four donors).

Sequenced by immunoSEQ multiplex PCR; TCRdb stores in-frame clones only, minus some. The data contain roughly 2.5 million clones, about 92% of them singletons. CDR3 length equals 16 residues. V was cut by 0 bases and J by 2 bases, with 11 bases left in between. Germline V gene data show CDR1 as LGHNT and CDR2 as FRNRAP. Only one count was recorded for this clone. Its antigen remains unknown. V is TRBV12-5 and J is TRBJ1-5, with D perhaps matching TRBD1 (6 bases). This TCR was recovered from a man aged 18 to 30 in good health. Sequenced sample: naive CD4+ T cells sorted from blood. Regarding subset: CD45RA+ positively selected. CDR3 coding DNA: TGTGCTAGTGGTTTGGTCGGAGCAGGGGGCAATCAGCCCCAGCATTTT. It translates to CASGLVGAGGNQPQHF.